The rows below give T cell receptor beta chains drawn from one sample of a study of vaccination effects on CD4 cells after COVID-19. Antigen specificity for these receptors is unknown. Repertoires were generated with immunoSEQ multiplex PCR, while TCRdb's copy carries only in-frame clones and drops some. Among about 40,000 clones listed, roughly 70% were seen once. This specimen was CD4+ T cells from PBMCs cultured with SARS-CoV-2 spike peptides, taken before COVID-19 vaccination. The receptors come from a human donor who received a COVID-19 vaccine. The CDR3 runs from the conserved cysteine through the conserved F or W. Each record gives: CDR3 length, J gene, V gene, clone size, CDR3 protein. Size is stated for part of the rows, as once, few or many counts, or as a class when the clone is expanded.

12 TRBJ1-2 TRBV28 NA CASSLQSYGYTF
15 TRBJ2-1 TRBV9 NA CASSPREKSYNEQFF
17 TRBJ2-7 TRBV3-1/TRBV3-2 few CASSQESALAVSYEQYF
15 TRBJ2-4 TRBV18 medium-sized CASSPGQATKNIQYF
23 TRBJ2-6 TRBV21-1 NA CASSKDKGTRRCRSLSGANVLTF
17 TRBJ2-7 TRBV7-6 NA CASSPRYGGIAGYEQYF
15 TRBJ1-1 TRBV19 NA CASSLDGPKNTEAFF
14 TRBJ2-2 TRBV29-1 NA CSVWQGGAVGELFF
14 TRBJ1-2 TRBV6-6 once CASSRDVAGYGYTF
15 TRBJ2-2 TRBV27 NA CASSPSGRGTGELFF
15 TRBJ1-1 TRBV6-5 few CASNPAITWNTEAFF
15 TRBJ2-7 TRBV18 NA CASSPTGPTPGEQYF
11 TRBJ1-2 TRBV2 NA CASRPDGGYTF
13 TRBJ2-7 TRBV5-5 NA CASSFAGNRPSDF
14 TRBJ1-4 TRBV6-2/TRBV6-3 NA CASSSRDGPEKLFF
13 TRBJ1-4 TRBV19 NA CASSAGGSEKLFF
15 TRBJ1-3 TRBV30 NA CAWSVRGSVGNTIYF
11 TRBJ2-1 TRBV2 NA CASSGYNEQFF
13 TRBJ2-7 TRBV6-6 few CASSYSVNREGYF
13 TRBJ2-7 TRBV12-3/TRBV12-4 NA CASSLGGNYEQYF
18 TRBJ2-1 TRBV11-2 few CASIPKGTSGRGYGEQFF
13 TRBJ2-3 TRBV3-1/TRBV3-2 NA CASSQHQGATQYF
14 TRBJ2-3 TRBV14 NA CASSRTSRTDTQYF
17 TRBJ1-1 TRBV2 NA CASRVTGGKKGVTEAFF
16 TRBJ2-2 TRBV4-2 NA CASSHANDRTPRELFF
12 TRBJ1-2 TRBV4-1 few CASSQDLGGYTF
11 TRBJ2-3 TRBV6-6 NA CASSLKDTQYF
16 TRBJ2-3 TRBV4-1 NA CASSRDFVGATDTQYF
13 TRBJ1-6 TRBV28 NA CASSGTGGSPLHF
16 TRBJ2-6 TRBV5-5 NA CASSLRQNSGANVLTF
14 TRBJ1-2 TRBV7-9 many CASSTWGGNYGYTF
15 TRBJ1-3 TRBV5-5 NA CASSLEWNPGNTIYF
12 TRBJ2-1 TRBV3-1/TRBV3-2 NA CASSQGYNEQFF
13 TRBJ1-5 TRBV11-2 many CASSLGQNQPQHF
17 TRBJ2-7 TRBV9 NA CASSPSRGTVQTYEQYF
15 TRBJ2-1 TRBV5-4 NA CASSLGLALYNEQFF
8 TRBJ1-2 TRBV30 few CALSGYTF
15 TRBJ2-5 TRBV28 NA CASSLGNQNQETQYF
16 TRBJ2-2 TRBV7-9 NA CASSTPSGGLTGELFF
15 TRBJ2-1 TRBV5-1 NA CASSLPSGTYNEQFF
18 TRBJ2-1 TRBV28 NA CASSALTPGTGEYNEQFF
12 TRBJ1-1 TRBV14 NA CASSQPSRDAFF
14 TRBJ2-7 TRBV28 NA CASRSGQGVYEQYF
12 TRBJ2-7 TRBV6-6 NA CASREISYEQYF
15 TRBJ1-6 TRBV6-5 NA CASSYSNRGDSPLHF
16 TRBJ2-2 TRBV11-2 NA CASSLLVGPNTGELFF
15 TRBJ2-2 TRBV19 NA CASSITTANTGELFF
18 TRBJ2-3 TRBV2 NA CASSDISWGQTSTDTQYF
14 TRBJ1-1 TRBV5-8 once CASSLEIGTIGSFF
14 TRBJ1-2 TRBV19 NA CASSQTGTAYGYTF
16 TRBJ1-4 TRBV4-1 NA CASSRPAEWRGEKLFF
17 TRBJ2-1 TRBV7-2 NA CASSTNRGLAGLYEQFF